This T cell receptor beta chain was profiled in a study of beta chain features in type 1 diabetes. Every isolated RNA sample was fully reverse transcribed, so sequencing captured expressed TCRB transcripts. The data were produced by immunoSEQ multiplex PCR, yet TCRdb's version contains in-frame clones alone and is incomplete. This table has 140,000 to 150,000 clones, around 50% appearing once. Germline loops: CDR1 SGHRS, CDR2 YFSETQ. The CDR3 extends over 15 amino acids. Trimming removed 5 bases from V and 7 bases from J, with 21 bases in between. This rearrangement joins TRBV5-1 to TRBJ1-2; maybe TRBD1 (5 bases). What was sequenced was Tregs from blood. The sequence derives from a man between 18 and 35 years old in good health. The CDR3 spells CASRESLGGSAGYTF. The CDR3 nucleotides are TGCGCCAGCAGGGAGAGTTTGGGGGGATCGGCTGGCTACACCTTC.